These T cell receptor beta chains were read from a single sample in a study of beta chain features in type 1 diabetes. Some clones are missing from TCRdb's copy, which holds only in-frame ones; the method was immunoSEQ multiplex PCR. The sample includes more than 300,000 clones, around 9.7% seen only once; the top ten take less than 1.2%. Sequencing was carried out using central memory CD4+ T cells from blood. Receptor source: a man aged 25 to 40 with type 1 diabetes. CDR3s include the opening cysteine and the closing phenylalanine or tryptophan. A D gene is named only where the DNA matches it firmly. Clone sizes are given selectively: once, few, many, or a class where the clone is expanded.

cdr3_length d_call j_call clone_size v_call cdr3_nt cdr3_aa
14 NA TRBJ1-4 NA TRBV19 TGTGCCAGTAGTTTTGGCGGGGGAGCGGAAAAACTGTTTTTT CASSFGGGAEKLFF
14 NA TRBJ1-6 few TRBV30 TGTGCCTGGAGATCGGACAGCGGTAATTCACCCCTCCACTTT CAWRSDSGNSPLHF
14 TRBD1 TRBJ2-2 NA TRBV14 TGTGCCAGCAGGCAGGACAGGGGAGCCGGGGAGCTGTTTTTT CASRQDRGAGELFF
13 TRBD2 TRBJ2-1 few TRBV5-4 TGTGCCAGCAGCGGCGGGGGGTACAATGAGCAGTTCTTC CASSGGGYNEQFF
14 NA TRBJ2-7 few TRBV11-2 TGTGCCAGCAGCTTAGCGCCCCGTTCAGGGGAGCAGTACTTC CASSLAPRSGEQYF
14 NA TRBJ1-3 few TRBV7-2 TGTGCCAGCAGCTTAGGGATTTCTGGAAACACCATATATTTT CASSLGISGNTIYF
18 TRBD1 TRBJ1-4 few TRBV28 TGTGCCAGCAGTTTGACCCAAGCCAGGGGGGCAGCTAATGAAAAACTGTTTTTT CASSLTQARGAANEKLFF
15 NA TRBJ2-2 few TRBV19 TGTGCCAGTAGTTCGTCGGGTAGCTCCACCGGGGAGCTGTTTTTT CASSSSGSSTGELFF
14 TRBD2 TRBJ2-7 few TRBV7-9 TGTGCCAGCACCCTAGCGGGGACCTCCTACGAGCAGTACTTC CASTLAGTSYEQYF
15 TRBD1 TRBJ2-7 NA TRBV7-9 TGTGCCAGCAGCTTGACAGGGAATTACCCCTACGAGCAGTACTTC CASSLTGNYPYEQYF
15 TRBD2 TRBJ2-1 few TRBV7-2 TGTGCCAGCAGCGCCCCCGGGACTAGCGGGAATGAGCAGTTCTTC CASSAPGTSGNEQFF
15 NA TRBJ2-2 NA TRBV6-5 TGTGCCAGCAGTCAGGACCTAGCCGGGGCCGGGGAGCTGTTTTTT CASSQDLAGAGELFF
13 NA TRBJ2-7 NA TRBV6-1 TGTGCCAGTAGCTTAGATACACCCTACGAGCAGTACTTC CASSLDTPYEQYF
13 NA TRBJ2-3 NA TRBV27 TGTGCCACCCGCCGGGCTGGGTCAGATACGCAGTATTTT CATRRAGSDTQYF
15 NA TRBJ2-1 few TRBV6-5 TGTGCCAGCAGTTACGCAACCGGGACTCGAAATGAGCAGTTCTTC CASSYATGTRNEQFF
14 TRBD1 TRBJ2-7 NA TRBV6-5 TGTGCCAGCAGTTATGCAGGGGGCCAAGGGGAGCAGTACTTC CASSYAGGQGEQYF
13 NA TRBJ2-7 few TRBV2 TGTGCCAGCAGTGAGGGGCGACCCTACGAGCAGTACTTC CASSEGRPYEQYF
13 NA TRBJ2-1 NA TRBV5-1 TGCGCCAGCCGCAGGGACTCCTACAATGAGCAGTTCTTC CASRRDSYNEQFF
16 TRBD1 TRBJ2-4 NA TRBV2 TGTGCCAGCAGGCCCGGGACAGGGGGTGAGAGGAACATTCAGTACTTC CASRPGTGGERNIQYF
15 NA TRBJ1-2 NA TRBV9 TGTGCCAGCAGCGTAGATCCGGACCAGGCATATGGCTACACCTTC CASSVDPDQAYGYTF
14 TRBD2 TRBJ2-1 NA TRBV6-4 TGTGCCAGCAAGCTACTAGCGGGGGGCGGTGAGCAGTTCTTC CASKLLAGGGEQFF
15 TRBD1 TRBJ2-3 few TRBV2 TGTGCCAGCAGTGACTCCGGACAGGGAAGAGATACGCAGTATTTT CASSDSGQGRDTQYF
16 NA TRBJ2-3 NA TRBV7-2 TGTGCCAGCAGCTTAGCAGGACACCTTAGCACAGATACGCAGTATTTT CASSLAGHLSTDTQYF
13 NA TRBJ2-7 NA TRBV10-2 TGCGCCAGTGGTCCGGGACACTTCTACGAGCAGTACTTC CASGPGHFYEQYF
12 NA TRBJ1-1 few TRBV18 TGTGCCAGCTCACGACCCCCTGGGGAAGCTTTCTTT CASSRPPGEAFF
14 TRBD1 TRBJ2-7 NA TRBV2 TGTGCCAGCAGCTCCGGGACAGGGGGTTACGAGCAGTACTTC CASSSGTGGYEQYF
12 NA TRBJ1-2 NA TRBV5-6 TGTGCCAGCAGCTTCCAGGTCTATGGCTACACCTTC CASSFQVYGYTF
11 NA TRBJ2-5 NA TRBV29-1 TGCAGCGCGGTACAGCAAGAGACCCAGTACTTC CSAVQQETQYF
16 NA TRBJ1-2 NA TRBV4-1 TGCGCCAGCAGCCAAGGCCCCGGACAGTCTCTCTATGGCTACACCTTC CASSQGPGQSLYGYTF
12 NA TRBJ1-2 NA TRBV19 TGTGCCAGTAGTATAACAGGGTCCGGCTACACCTTC CASSITGSGYTF
13 NA TRBJ2-5 many TRBV28 TGTGCCAGCAACTTTAGGCTCCAAGAGACCCAGTACTTC CASNFRLQETQYF
15 TRBD2 TRBJ2-7 NA TRBV4-3 TGCGCCAGCAGCCAAGATTCGCGGGGGGCCTACGAGCAGTACTTC CASSQDSRGAYEQYF
15 TRBD1 TRBJ1-6 NA TRBV27 TGTGCCAGCAGTACTACACGACAGGGACATCCGCCCCTCCACTTT CASSTTRQGHPPLHF
15 NA TRBJ1-1 NA TRBV28 TGTGCCAGCAGGTCCCCGGGACAAACGAACACTGAAGCTTTCTTT CASRSPGQTNTEAFF
14 NA TRBJ2-3 many TRBV7-2 TGTGCCAGCAGCCAGGCCGTAGCAGCAGATACGCAGTATTTT CASSQAVAADTQYF
13 TRBD1 TRBJ1-2 NA TRBV2 TGTGCCAGCAGCGGACAGGGGGGACTTGGCTACACCTTC CASSGQGGLGYTF